Sequencing of this T cell receptor beta chain was carried out in a study of T-cell memory formation after mild COVID-19. About the research overall: The two donors had largely donor-specific TCR clusters. Study-wide results and limits: Among CD4+ contracting clones, most were CM and EM, and CD8+ ones EMRA.

Concerning this clonotype: Its antigen is unidentified.

Constant-segment primers served in 5'RACE that generated TCR alpha and TCR beta cDNA libraries bearing sample barcodes and UMIs. TCRdb processed the 5' RACE reads anew with MiXCR; each CDR3 protein has one entry. The top ten clones hold about 13% of a sample with a few hundred thousand distinct CDR3 sequences, 28% of them seen once. The CDR3 is made up of 16 amino acids. With 4 bases removed from V and 0 bases from J, the gap between germline ends came to 15 bases. Sequenced: PBMCs or a T cell subset sorted from them (not recorded which). This TCR was sampled from an adult woman who had mild COVID-19 (a few samples of this study predate the infection). Cell type and time point are not known. The chain carries TRBV12-3 or TRBV12-4 and TRBJ1-1, with a tentative D call TRBD1 (6 bases). The CDR3: CASSSAGAIMNTEAFF. The CDR3 DNA follows: TGTGCCAGCAGTTCCGCGGGGGCGATTATGAACACTGAAGCTTTCTTT.